This TCR beta chain was obtained from a study of cytomegalovirus exposure and HLA in healthy donors (dated 2017 in TCRdb). Study-level background: An earlier analysis of around 600 of the donors reported 250 to 300 Gb of sequence data and about 100 million unique TCR beta sequences from 150 million to 200 million T cells. Every repertoire in the discovery cohort had been generated on one and the same sequencing platform. An early release covering roughly 600 HLA-typed donors comprised 250 to 350 gigabases of sequencing data and around 85 million unique TCR sequences. In the later analysis, no new phenotypic data were used to find candidate immune exposures; instead, reliance was placed on TCR beta sequences and their occurrence across donors. In addition to the first cohort of 666 subjects, a separate validation cohort of approximately 130 different subjects was used. Donor age, sex, ethnicity and CMV serostatus were compiled together with the repertoire data. HLA typing included class I and class II loci at four-digit resolution. Of the 300 to 500 genotyped donors, roughly 76% were placed in the genetic ancestry cluster associated with self-reported Caucasian donors. The number of donors typed differed by locus, with roughly 629-640 for A, B, C, DRB1 and DQB1, roughly 550 for DQA1, 600 to 610 for DPA1, and approximately 470 for DPB1. In a later analysis, previously published TCR beta repertoires from 670 or so donors were re-analyzed and high-resolution HLA genotyping was added so that TCR occurrence patterns could be studied. Among over 350 genotyped donors of the cohort, an average of approximately 230,000 unique TCR beta nucleotide sequences were sequenced per donor, around 18% of them non-productive. About five DR-DQ haplotypes were handled as single units for association and clustering, since linkage in the cohort was strong. The study combined high-throughput TCR immunosequencing, statistical association of individual TCRs with disease status, and machine learning to predict cytomegalovirus infection status. An earlier analysis of 500 to 750 of the donors applied high-throughput TCR beta sequencing to assess whether each TCR beta V gene segment acted as functional or pseudogenic. In a later genetic analysis, genome-wide SNP genotypes for about three fifths of the roughly 670 donors were used, and that subset was treated as a discovery cohort. The aim of the study was to test whether cataloging public T cell receptors could identify signatures of past pathogen exposure. Using immunosequencing, the study profiled T cell repertoires from around 680 subjects and related those repertoires to cytomegalovirus serostatus. Findings and caveats that apply to the study as a whole: A further reported finding was that TCR beta sequences accurately predicted the HLA-A and HLA-B alleles for most subjects in the first cohort. In both the original and validation cohorts, the classifier was reported to diagnose cytomegalovirus status with high specificity and sensitivity. A cluster of highly shared sequence variants was judged likely to be a technical artifact of the sequencing pipeline. This cohort had only TCR beta chains sequenced, and the lack of alpha or paired-chain data limited which features could be detected. An association between a missense DCLRE1C variant and V-gene and J-gene trimming of TCR beta chains was found in a later genetic analysis and replicated in an independent cohort. In a later analysis, HLA-associated TCR beta chains showed more clonal expansion and lower generation probabilities than non-associated chains that were equally common. The authors suggested that the approach could potentially be extended to other disease states and immunological phenotypes. For the cohort, immune exposure information was limited to CMV serostatus. In a later analysis, several top co-occurrence clusters were reported to appear linked to parvovirus B19, influenza, CMV and Epstein-Barr virus. About 15 rarely observed V segments, including chromosome 9 orphons, were excluded from the earlier analysis of 550 to 700 of the donors because counts were too low. Strong co-occurrence of HLA alleles, especially DR and DQ, made assigning TCR associations to individual alleles difficult. A later analysis found that TCR association rates varied across HLA loci, with DRB1 alleles showing the most associated TCRs and HLA-C alleles the fewest. A few of the identified cytomegalovirus-associated TCR beta chains were confirmed in vitro to be specific for cytomegalovirus antigens. Correlated functional status among segregating V segments might be attributable to linkage disequilibrium, but an unknown experimental factor could not be ruled out. According to a later genetic analysis, donors in an Asian-associated ancestry cluster had fewer N-insertions in productive TCRs than the approximately 610-donor mean. In the study, roughly 160 TCR beta chains were listed as associated with cytomegalovirus. Across donors, most TCR sequences were observed very rarely, whereas some public TCRs were present in many individuals. Specific HLA alleles were associated with 15,000 to 20,000 TCR beta sequences at a false discovery rate of 0.05 in a later analysis. A later analysis found that most CMV-associated TCR beta chains appeared HLA-restricted, with HLA associations seemingly driven largely by CMV exposure. Presence/absence analyses assumed roughly uniform sequencing depth across donors, an assumption that may not hold. In an earlier analysis of around 600 of the donors, most TCR beta V segments were observed in productive rearrangements about 87% or about 30% of the time, broadly matching IMGT annotations. Because some donors lacked HLA typing at each locus, the association tests relied only on the typed subset.

The cohort was made up of roughly 670 healthy bone marrow donors. At the time of sampling, all cohort members were nominally healthy, though unrecorded immune exposures were likely present. The donor tested CMV seronegative, placing the donor among the 300 to 400 seronegative members of the cohort. A peripheral blood sample was collected from each donor, and TCR beta sequencing was performed on peripheral blood mononuclear cells. The Qiagen DNeasy Blood Extraction Kit was used to extract genomic DNA from the blood cell samples. Libraries were prepared through the immunoSEQ multiplex PCR assay. A mixture of 60 forward primers for TCR Vbeta segments and 13 reverse primers for TCR Jbeta segments was used in the multiplex PCR. A multiplex PCR assay on genomic DNA amplified the CDR3 region of rearranged TCR beta genes. On the Illumina HiSeq System, the amplified TCR beta libraries were sequenced as 87-base-pair reads. In the source study's methods: A later analysis counted tens of millions of unique TCR beta chains across the 600 to 850 repertoires, and some 12 million of these chains were shared by at least two donors. Raw reads were error-corrected and collapsed into unique sequences by a nearest-neighbor algorithm in which closely related sequences were merged to remove PCR and sequencing errors. V, D and J gene segments were assigned by aligning CDR3 sequences to IMGT reference sequences. For a sequence to be retained, at least a six-nucleotide match to both a V gene segment and a J gene segment was required. Rearrangements were called productive when the CDR3 lacked stop codons and stayed in frame with V and J; all others were non-productive. CDR3 was defined by IMGT convention, running from the second conserved V-encoded cysteine to the conserved J-encoded phenylalanine. The earlier analysis of about 590 of the donors excluded sequences that lacked an unambiguous match to a single V gene segment. An earlier analysis of several hundred of the donors called V segments functional above 56.7% productive rearrangements and segregating when the between-donor standard deviation exceeded 5%. A statistical classification framework was built for diagnosing cytomegalovirus status from the catalog of TCR beta chain sequences. V and J gene assignment, in a later analysis, came from comparing TCR nucleotide sequences with IMGT/GENE-DB human TR gene sequences. A later analysis assigned CDR3 sequences and most-parsimonious VDJ recombination scenarios with the TCRdist pipeline. In a later analysis, each TCR beta chain was defined by its CDR3 amino acid sequence together with its V-gene family, and reads lacking a unique V-gene family were excluded. To address suspected cross-contamination and a sequencing artifact, a later analysis removed roughly 640 highly shared, low-generation-probability nucleotide sequences. In a later analysis, a clonal expansion index was calculated for each public chain from normalized within-repertoire ranks of inferred template counts. Generation probabilities in a later analysis came from a VDJ recombination model fitted to out-of-frame rearrangements, and those results were checked against IGoR. In a later analysis, TCR-TCR, TCR-HLA and TCR-CMV co-occurrence was scored with hypergeometric tests, and a repertoire-size bias correction was applied to TCR pairs. False discovery rates were estimated in a later analysis by permuting HLA or CMV assignments 20 times. A later analysis grouped co-occurring TCRs with DBSCAN, adding TCRdist sequence similarity when clustering within HLA-allele-positive subsets. For co-occurrence clustering, repertoires with fewer than 30,000 or more than 120,000 public chains were excluded, along with roughly 5 repertoires with anomalous nucleotide sharing. In its TCRdb copy, this immuneACCESS table keeps in-frame sequences only and misses some clones. Where compared with another copy, unresolved V genes explain less than half of these, and the others have no known cause. The DNA was the basis for D and trimming; V, J and clone size are from that table. The table for this sample lists fewer than 200,000 clones; about 81% of them were counted only once. Together, the top ten hold 1.5% to 2% of the sample.

In regard to this clone: Its specific antigen is unknown. Base qualities are not at hand, and no much larger clone is one base apart.

The TCR was taken from a woman in her late teens or twenties in good health and CMV-seronegative. The sample consisted of PBMCs.

The sequenced DNA: TGTGCCAGCAGCTCCCCCCGGGGAGTGCAAACAGATACGCAGTATTTT. This codes for CASSSPRGVQTDTQYF. The rearranged segments are TRBV7-2 and TRBJ2-3; D gene: possibly TRBD2, on 5 matching bases. The CDR3 holds 16 amino acids from the cysteine to the phenylalanine. Just CDR3 DNA is preserved here, 48 bases in frame from base 1. V and J lose 4 bases and 3 bases, and a span of 17 bases separates them. Based on the germline V gene, the CDR1 and CDR2 sequences are SGHTA and FQGNSA.